This is a list of T cell receptor beta chains from one sample in a study of T cells in narcolepsy. Sequenced by immunoSEQ multiplex PCR; TCRdb stores in-frame clones only, minus some. Here the sample spans around 32,000 clones, 80% to 85% being singletons. The sequencing sample was made of memory (CD45RA-) CD4+ T cells from blood. The receptors stem from a human donor in good health. Each CDR3 is given with its conserved first and last residue. The D gene is left open where the match is weak. Only part of the rows carry a size: once, few, many, or a class if the clone is expanded.

v_call	d_call	clone_size	j_call	cdr3_aa	cdr3_nt
TRBV28	NA	NA	TRBJ1-2	CASSFLGGRKGYGYTF	TGTGCCAGCAGTTTCTTGGGGGGGAGAAAAGGGTATGGCTACACCTTC
TRBV5-6	NA	NA	TRBJ1-4	CASSFQQGSTEKLFF	TGTGCCAGCAGTTTTCAACAGGGAAGCACTGAAAAACTGTTTTTT
TRBV5-1	NA	once	TRBJ2-3	CASSFRDTDTQYF	TGCGCCAGCAGCTTCCGGGACACAGATACGCAGTATTTT
TRBV28	NA	NA	TRBJ1-5	CASSLSLRQPQHF	TGTGCCAGCAGTTTATCCCTCAGACAGCCCCAGCATTTT
TRBV5-1	TRBD2	few	TRBJ2-3	CASSPNSGGARDTQYF	TGCGCCAGCAGCCCGAATAGCGGGGGGGCTCGGGATACGCAGTATTTT
TRBV5-1	NA	NA	TRBJ2-7	CASRGGSYEQYF	TGCGCCAGCAGAGGGGGTTCCTACGAGCAGTACTTC
TRBV7-2	TRBD1	once	TRBJ1-6	CASSSLSRGGSPLHF	TGTGCCAGCAGCTCACTCAGCAGGGGGGGATCACCCCTCCACTTT
TRBV19	NA	NA	TRBJ2-5	CASQQGQETQYF	TGTGCCAGCCAACAGGGCCAAGAGACCCAGTACTTC
TRBV27	TRBD2	few	TRBJ2-1	CASSFHSSGGAWEQFF	TGTGCCAGCAGTTTCCATTCTAGCGGGGGGGCCTGGGAGCAGTTCTTC
TRBV28	NA	few	TRBJ1-5	CASSHTTGNNQPQHF	TGTGCCAGCAGCCACACCACAGGGAACAATCAGCCCCAGCATTTT
TRBV14	NA	NA	TRBJ1-1	CASSTHLGGYSDAFF	TGTGCCAGCAGCACTCATTTAGGGGGTTACTCTGACGCTTTCTTT
TRBV28	NA	few	TRBJ2-1	CASSLSSPGRAEAGTRYNEQFF	TGTGCCAGCAGTTTATCGTCACCTGGCCGTGCCGAGGCAGGAACACGGTACAATGAGCAGTTCTTC
TRBV25-1	TRBD2	once	TRBJ2-3	CASRRRSGGRTDTQYF	TGTGCCAGCAGAAGGAGGTCGGGGGGGCGCACAGATACGCAGTATTTT
TRBV21-1	NA	NA	TRBJ1-2	CASSKKWGNYGYTF	TGTGCCAGCAGCAAGAAGTGGGGTAACTATGGCTACACCTTC
TRBV19	NA	NA	TRBJ1-5	CASSSGQGTHSNQPQHF	NA
TRBV28	NA	NA	TRBJ1-5	CAGTLPGPNNQPQHF	TGTGCCGGCACCCTACCGGGACCGAACAATCAGCCCCAGCATTTT
TRBV27	TRBD1	NA	TRBJ2-1	CASSLGGGHRGRNEQFF	TGTGCCAGCAGTTTAGGGGGCGGACACAGGGGTCGGAATGAGCAGTTCTTC
TRBV15	TRBD1	NA	TRBJ2-3	CATSRDGGQGGDTQYF	TGTGCCACCAGCAGAGATGGAGGACAGGGAGGAGATACGCAGTATTTT
TRBV2	NA	NA	TRBJ1-1	CASSETGSEAFF	TGTGCCAGCAGTGAGACCGGCTCTGAAGCTTTCTTT
TRBV2	NA	NA	TRBJ2-1	CASRDSSSYNEQFF	TGTGCCAGCAGGGACAGTAGTTCCTACAATGAGCAGTTCTTC
TRBV27	NA	NA	TRBJ1-5	CASSPRRLGGQPQHF	TGTGCCAGCAGTCCGCGCAGGTTGGGTGGTCAGCCCCAGCATTTT
TRBV7-2	TRBD2	few	TRBJ2-4	CASTSGTSGVLAKNIQYF	TGTGCCAGCACCAGTGGGACTAGCGGGGTTCTAGCCAAAAACATTCAGTACTTC
TRBV6-1	TRBD2	NA	TRBJ2-3	CASSEPTSGTDTQYF	TGTGCCAGCAGTGAACCAACTAGCGGCACAGATACGCAGTATTTT
TRBV4-3	NA	NA	TRBJ1-4	CASSQEGAGGNEKLFF	TGCGCCAGCAGCCAAGAGGGGGCTGGGGGTAATGAAAAACTGTTTTTT
TRBV27	NA	NA	TRBJ1-4	CASGGPATNEKLFF	TGTGCCAGCGGGGGTCCCGCGACTAATGAAAAACTGTTTTTT
TRBV5-1	TRBD1	NA	TRBJ2-6	CASSLDRRDRAFAGANVLTF	TGCGCCAGCAGCTTGGATCGTAGGGACAGGGCTTTTGCTGGGGCCAACGTCCTGACTTTC
TRBV5-1	NA	NA	TRBJ2-1	CASSLDFTRAGKGNEQFF	TGCGCCAGCAGCTTAGATTTCACCCGGGCAGGAAAGGGAAATGAGCAGTTCTTC
TRBV10-2	TRBD2	NA	TRBJ2-5	CASSSWVAGGRTAQETQYF	TGCGCCAGCAGTTCGTGGGTAGCGGGGGGTCGGACTGCCCAAGAGACCCAGTACTTC
TRBV5-4	NA	NA	TRBJ1-2	CASSLGAVRQAVSDGYTF	TGTGCCAGCAGCTTGGGGGCCGTTCGGCAGGCCGTTTCTGACGGCTACACCTTC
TRBV4-2	NA	NA	TRBJ2-1	CASSQEGGSHNEQFF	TGTGCCAGCAGCCAAGAAGGAGGGAGCCACAATGAGCAGTTCTTC
TRBV7-2	TRBD1	NA	TRBJ2-3	CASSSLGQGADTQYF	TGTGCCAGCAGCTCCCTCGGACAGGGAGCAGATACGCAGTATTTT
TRBV2	NA	NA	TRBJ1-1	CASRPRGRQVVFFF	TGTGCCAGCAGGCCGAGGGGGAGACAGGTCGTCTTTTTCTTT